This T cell receptor beta chain is drawn from a study of cytomegalovirus exposure and HLA in healthy donors. Worth noting for this clone: The antigen is undetermined.

This CDR3 contains 16 residues. The germline V gene has CDR1 LGHNT and CDR2 FRNRAP. Trimming left V 1 base short and J 4 bases short, with 15 bases between. Regarding the study as a whole: Sequencing had likely introduced a cluster of highly shared sequence variants as an artifact.

A multiplex PCR was run with 60 Vbeta primers and 13 Jbeta primers. The table came from immunoSEQ multiplex PCR; TCRdb's copy has only in-frame clones and leaves some out. The sample shows some 170,000 clones, about four fifths of them seen only once. The genes are TRBV12-5 and TRBJ2-3, with D unclear. The clonotype comes from a male donor in good health and CMV-seronegative. Sequencing was performed on PBMCs. CDR3 bases: TGTGCTAGTGGTTTGGGAGCGATTTCAGTAGCAGATACGCAGTATTTT. Amino acid sequence: CASGLGAISVADTQYF.